This T cell receptor beta chain was documented in a study of tumor-infiltrating lymphocytes in localized non-small cell lung cancer. CDR3 length: 13 residues. Germline V gene data show CDR1 as MNHNS and CDR2 as SASEGT. V was clipped by 4 bases and J by 6 bases, with 9 bases between them. Sequenced by immunoSEQ multiplex PCR; TCRdb stores in-frame clones only, minus some. The sample yields around 15,000 clones, approximately 62% seen once. This clone was found a few times. What was sequenced was lung tumor tissue. The rearrangement links TRBV6-1 to TRBJ1-4; D is possibly TRBD1 (5 bases). The sequence was obtained from a human donor with non-small cell lung cancer. The DNA of the CDR3 is TGTGCCAGCAGTGTAGGACAAGATGAAAAACTGTTTTTT. Protein: CASSVGQDEKLFF.